A single sample gave rise to the 2 T cell receptor beta chains below, sequenced in a study of T-cell reconstitution after alpha-beta-depleted transplantation in children. Unique molecular identifiers were incorporated during preparation of the TCRbeta library. TCRdb re-called the PCR reads through MiXCR, storing one row per CDR3 protein. The data hold about 830,000 distinct CDR3 sequences, with roughly 15% observed a single time. Sequenced here: PBMCs, mostly from graft donor cells, sampled 360 days after TCRalphabeta/CD19-depleted stem cell transplant. All receptors derive from a male patient between 10 and 17 years old who had a stem cell transplant for acute lymphoblastic leukemia, so the T cells may come from the graft donor.

The chain has TRBV6-1 and TRBJ2-1; D ambiguous. Trimming took 6 bases from V and 3 from J, leaving 12 bases between them. The CDR3 has 14 amino acids. Germline-derived CDR1 and CDR2 are MNHNS and SASEGT. The CDR3 loop reads CASRSSSDYNEQFF. CDR3 DNA sequence: TGTGCCAGCAGATCGAGTTCGGACTACAATGAGCAGTTCTTC.

V gene TRBV18 combines with J gene TRBJ2-5; no reliable D call. The CDR3 has 13 residues. The V end lost 3 bases, the J end lost 2 bases, and 7 bases lay between the germline ends. CDR1 is KGHSH, CDR2 LQKENI, per germline. The chain's CDR3 is CASSPLEQETQYF. For the CDR3, the DNA is TGTGCCAGCTCACCCCTAGAACAAGAGACCCAGTACTTC. The full variable domain, its missing parts supplied by reference TRBV18 and TRBJ2-5, is NAGVMQNPRHLVRRRGQEARLRCSPMKGHSHVYWYRQLPEEGLKFMVYLQKENIIDESGMPKERFSAEFPKEGPSILRIQQVVRGDSAAYFCASSPLEQETQYFGPGTRLLVL.